One and the same sample provided the 20 T cell receptor beta chains below, sequenced in a study of siplizumab effects on memory and regulatory T cells. Assay used: immunoSEQ multiplex PCR; TCRdb lists only in-frame clones, some missing. The top ten hold about two fifths of the sample, which has roughly 62,000 clones, approximately 93% seen once. The source material was CD8+ T cells sorted from blood. The receptors stem from a human donor in good health.

This clone showed up just once. The chain uses TRBV11-1 and TRBJ2-3; no definite D call. CDR3 length: 12 amino acids. The germline gives CDR1 SGHAT, CDR2 FQDESV (reference sequence). The V and J ends lost 5 bases and 3 bases respectively, with 6 bases between them. The DNA of the CDR3 is TGTGCCAGCAGCCCCGAAACAGATACGCAGTATTTT. The encoded protein is CASSPETDTQYF.

The chain has TRBV2 and TRBJ2-1; 7 nucleotides align to TRBD1. Losses at the gene ends were 3 bases for V and 5 bases for J; bases not matched to a gene: 7. The CDR3 runs 15 residues. Germline V CDR1 and CDR2: SNHLY, FYNNEI. DNA for the CDR3: TGTGCCAGCAGTGAGAACAGGGGTCCAAACAATGAGCAGTTCTTC. It codes for CASSENRGPNNEQFF.

J is TRBJ2-7 and V is TRBV29-1; D unclear. Germline CDR1 is SQVTM and CDR2 is ANQGSEA. V was shortened by 1 base and J by 3 bases, with 16 bases between the two germline ends. This CDR3 has 15 residues. CDR3 in amino acids: CSVEAGQKSNYEQYF. The CDR3 bases are TGCAGCGTTGAAGCGGGCCAGAAGTCGAACTACGAGCAGTACTTC.

On this clone: Other nucleotide sequences in the sample specify the same CDR3. The V call is TRBV7-3, the J call TRBJ2-1; D unclear. CDR1 SGHTA and CDR2 FQGTGA come from the germline V gene. V was cut by 2 bases and J by 5 bases, with 7 bases left in between. This CDR3 has 13 residues. The CDR3 nucleotides read TGTGCCAGCAGCTTAGGTCTGCACAATGAGCAGTTCTTC. Translation gives CASSLGLHNEQFF.

The rearrangement joins TRBV4-2 to TRBJ2-1; maybe TRBD2 (6 bases). The CDR3 consists of 14 residues. The V gene's germline CDR1 is LGHNA and CDR2 YNFKEQ. V dropped 0 bases and J dropped 8 bases, with 11 bases sitting between them. The CDR3 loop reads CASSQEVAVDEQFF. CDR3 bases: TGTGCCAGCAGCCAAGAGGTAGCGGTAGATGAGCAGTTCTTC.

The V and J genes are TRBV27 and TRBJ2-1; 7 nucleotides align to TRBD1. Germline V gene sequence: CDR1 MNHEY, CDR2 SMNVEV (reference sequence). J was trimmed by 6 bases and V by 6 bases; bases with no gene match: 8. The CDR3 length is 14 residues. DNA for the CDR3: TGTGCCAGCAGCTTACGGAGGACAGGCAATGAGCAGTTCTTC. Translating it yields CASSLRRTGNEQFF.

The chain is built from TRBV27 and TRBJ2-1; D might be TRBD1 (5 bases). Germline V gene sequence: CDR1 MNHEY, CDR2 SMNVEV (reference sequence). V lost 5 bases to trimming and J lost 8 bases, with 16 bases between them. The CDR3 contains 14 residues. The CDR3 DNA is TGTGCCAGCAGTCCAGAGCAAAACAGGCATGAGCAGTTCTTC. Residues: CASSPEQNRHEQFF.

The rearrangement joins TRBV6-5 to TRBJ2-7; the D is unclear. Trimming left V 0 bases short and J 5 bases short, with 14 bases between. The CDR3 extends over 15 amino acids. CDR1 is MNHEY, CDR2 SVGAGI, per germline. The CDR3 bases are TGTGCCAGCAGTTACTCGCCCGACACACTCGACGAGCAGTACTTC. Its protein is CASSYSPDTLDEQYF.

The chain employs TRBV4-1 and TRBJ2-7; 7 nucleotides line up with TRBD2. Germline V gene sequence: CDR1 MGHRA, CDR2 YSYEKL. The J segment lost 5 bases and the V segment lost 4 bases, leaving 5 bases of the junction unmatched. The CDR3 extends over 13 amino acids. The CDR3 loop is CASSPSGAHEQYF. In DNA form, the CDR3 reads TGCGCCAGCAGCCCAAGCGGGGCCCACGAGCAGTACTTC.

The J gene is TRBJ2-7, the V gene TRBV6-1; D is undetermined. This CDR3 has 14 amino acids. Trimming took off 2 bases at V and 2 bases at J, with 10 bases between the two ends. Germline values: CDR1 MNHNS, CDR2 SASEGT. As DNA, the CDR3 is TGTGCCAGCAGTGAATGGATTGAACCCTACGAGCAGTACTTC. This translates into CASSEWIEPYEQYF.

V and J are TRBV5-1 and TRBJ2-7; D is unresolved. Trimming removed 4 bases at V and 4 bases at J, with 9 bases between. CDR3 length: 12 residues. The germline CDR1 and CDR2 sequences are SGHRS and YFSETQ. The CDR3 here is CASSPDFYEQYF. CDR3 sequence (DNA): TGCGCCAGCAGCCCTGATTTTTACGAGCAGTACTTC.

This clone came up a few times. The chain has TRBV27 and TRBJ1-4; possible D gene TRBD1, 6 bases. CDR1 MNHEY and CDR2 SMNVEV come from the germline V gene (reference sequence). V dropped 3 bases and J dropped 8 bases, with 13 bases sitting between them. This CDR3 region has 14 residues. CDR3 loop: CASSFRRGWEKLFF. CDR3 coding DNA: TGTGCCAGCAGTTTCCGAAGGGGGTGGGAAAAACTGTTTTTT.

The DNA for the CDR3 is TGTGCCAGCAGTTACTCGACCTTAGACGGAGAGACCCAGTACTTC. Encoded protein: CASSYSTLDGETQYF. V is TRBV6-6 and J is TRBJ2-5; D not resolved. Trimming stripped 0 bases from V and 4 bases from J, with 12 bases between. Germline loops: CDR1 MNHNY, CDR2 SVGAGI (reference sequence). The CDR3 is 15 amino acids.

The chain combines TRBV4-1 with TRBJ1-1; the D is unclear. V lost 0 bases to trimming and J lost 6 bases, with 17 bases between them. The CDR3 extends over 16 amino acids. CDR1 and CDR2 from the germline V gene are MGHRA and YSYEKL. The CDR3 bases are TGCGCCAGCAGCCAAGAAGTTTTAATGGGTAACCCTGAAGCTTTCTTT. Protein product: CASSQEVLMGNPEAFF.

This chain joins TRBV7-9 and TRBJ2-7; D is unresolved. The CDR3 covers 13 residues. Trimming removed 0 bases from V and 7 bases from J, with 10 bases in between. In germline, CDR1 is SEHNR, CDR2 FQNEAQ (reference sequence). CDR3 in DNA: TGTGCCAGCAGCTTAGCGGAGACGGATGAGCAGTACTTC. This gives the protein CASSLAETDEQYF. Filled out from reference TRBV7-9 and TRBJ2-7, the complete variable domain reads DTGVSQNPRHKITKRGQNVTFRCDPISEHNRLYWYRQTLGQGPEFLTYFQNEAQLEKSRLLSDRFSAERPKGSFSTLEIQRTEQGDSAMYLCASSLAETDEQYFGPGTRLTVT.

The chain joins TRBV7-8 to TRBJ2-7; 10 positions match TRBD1. Germline V CDR1 and CDR2: SGHVS, FQNEAQ. V trimming: 3 bases; J trimming: 6 bases; junction bases outside the gene matches: 5. CDR3 length: 14 amino acids. The CDR3 region is CASSFGTGVFEQYF. CDR3 DNA sequence: TGTGCCAGCAGCTTCGGGACAGGGGTGTTCGAGCAGTACTTC.

This rearrangement joins TRBV30 to TRBJ1-1; D is unresolved. The CDR3 sequence is 14 residues long. V was trimmed by 0 bases and J by 1 base, leaving 9 bases between them. Germline CDR1 and CDR2: GTSNPN and SVGIG (reference sequence). CDR3 bases: TGTGCCTGGAGTGTCGACACGGAGAACACTGAAGCTTTCTTT. Amino acids: CAWSVDTENTEAFF.

V is TRBV6-4 and J is TRBJ2-3, with 8 positions matching TRBD2. This CDR3 is 16 amino acids long. The V and J ends lost 3 bases and 0 bases, in that order; junction bases with no gene match: 5. Germline CDR1 is MRHNA and CDR2 is SNTAGT. In DNA, the CDR3 is TGTGCCAGCAGTGAATCGGCTAGCGGGAGCACAGATACGCAGTATTTT. This codes for CASSESASGSTDTQYF.

The V gene is TRBV27, the J gene TRBJ2-1, with 9 bases identical to TRBD1. CDR3 size: 14 residues. The junction had 3 bases not matched to a gene; V was cut back by 2 bases and J by 7 bases. Germline V gene lookup returns CDR1 MNHEY and CDR2 SMNVEV (reference sequence). The DNA for the CDR3 is TGTGCCAGCAGTTTAAGGACAGGGGAAAATGAGCAGTTCTTC. Translation gives CASSLRTGENEQFF.

The CDR3 loop is CASSLRGQWSYEQYF. CDR3 DNA sequence: TGCGCCAGCAGCTTGAGGGGACAATGGTCCTACGAGCAGTACTTC. The chain joins TRBV5-1 to TRBJ2-7; TRBD1 is a possible D gene (6 bases). The CDR3 is 15 residues long. Trimming shortened V by 1 base and J by 1 base, and 12 bases separated the two germline ends. Germline V CDR1 and CDR2: SGHRS, YFSETQ.